This TCR beta chain comes out of a study of lymphopenia after photon versus proton radiotherapy. Sequencing used immunoSEQ multiplex PCR; TCRdb keeps in-frame clones, though not all of them. The sample consists of about 15,000 clones, 85% to 90% of them appearing once. Germline CDR1 reads LNHDA; CDR2 reads SQIVND (reference sequence). The CDR3 is made up of 18 amino acids. The trim removed 1 base at V and 1 base at J, leaving 11 bases unmatched. This clonotype was obtained from a man aged 70-80 years with pancreatic cancer. The sample was peripheral blood, taken from a patient treated with proton-based radiotherapy. The V and J genes are TRBV19 and TRBJ1-1, with 8 positions matching TRBD1. CDR3 sequence: CASSIVTGVWDGNTEAFF. The CDR3 bases are TGTGCCAGTAGTATAGTGACAGGGGTTTGGGACGGGAACACTGAAGCTTTCTTT.